The next 23 T cell receptor beta chains were all read from a single sample in a study of spatial heterogeneity in lung cancer. TCRdb analysed the 5' RACE reads with MiXCR anew, one entry per CDR3 protein. The sample includes about 80,000 distinct CDR3 sequences, approximately 8% of them seen just once. As to time point: sample taken at primary tumor resection. The sample in question was PBMCs, obtained at surgery. All receptors derive from a male donor with early-stage non-small cell lung cancer.

This clonotype was observed a few times. The rearrangement uses TRBV10-3 and TRBJ1-3, with D possibly TRBD1 on 6 matching bases. Looked up from germline, CDR1 is ENHRY and CDR2 is SYGVKD. Trimming shortened V by 0 bases and J by 4 bases, and 7 bases separated the two germline ends. CDR3 length: 14 amino acids. The CDR3 is CAISESGTGNTIYF. DNA of the CDR3: TGTGCCATCAGTGAGTCCGGGACAGGAAACACCATATATTTT.

This clonotype has at least ten counts. V usage is TRBV7-9 and J usage is TRBJ2-3, with D hard to call. The CDR3 has 12 amino acids. V dropped 1 base and J dropped 6 bases, with 5 bases sitting between them. Per the germline V gene, CDR1 is SEHNR and CDR2 is FQNEAQ (reference sequence). CDR3 bases: TGTGCCAGCAGCTTAGTCGGGGATACGCAGTATTTT. It codes for CASSLVGDTQYF.

This clonotype showed up many times. The rearrangement joins TRBV15 to TRBJ1-1; D gene ambiguous. CDR1 LNHNV and CDR2 YYDKDF come from the germline V gene (reference sequence). The CDR3 contains 13 residues. Trimming took 0 bases from V and 1 from J, leaving 3 bases between them. The CDR3 sequence is CATSRDENTEAFF. Here the CDR3 DNA reads TGTGCCACCAGCAGAGACGAGAACACTGAAGCTTTCTTT.

This clonotype was seen at least ten times. The V and J genes are TRBV7-9 and TRBJ2-7; 7 positions agree with TRBD1. The length of the CDR3 is 11 residues. Germline CDR1 is SEHNR and CDR2 is FQNEAQ (reference sequence). Losses at the gene ends were 5 bases for V and 6 bases for J; bases not matched to a gene: 1. DNA for the CDR3: TGTGCCAGCAGCGCAGGGGGCGAGCAGTACTTC. It translates to CASSAGGEQYF.

This clonotype was observed at least ten times. The chain links TRBV11-1 to TRBJ2-1; 12 positions agree with TRBD2. Unmatched junction bases numbered 8, after V lost 5 bases and J lost 6 bases. The length of the CDR3 is 16 residues. Germline-derived CDR1 and CDR2 are SGHAT and FQDESV (reference sequence). In DNA form, the CDR3 reads TGTGCCAGCAGCCCAAGACCTAGCGGGAGGGCCAATGAGCAGTTCTTC. It translates to CASSPRPSGRANEQFF.

With respect to this clonotype: This may stem from a read error, because a much larger clone lies one nucleotide away. The chain joins TRBV28 to TRBJ2-2; D uncertain. Per the germline V gene, CDR1 is MDHEN and CDR2 is SYDVKM. CDR3 length equals 14 residues. Trimming left V 10 bases short and J 7 bases short, with 19 bases between. The CDR3 region has the DNA TGTGCCACCTCTCGGCAGACTTACAGCGGGGAGCTGTTTTTT. Protein sequence: CATSRQTYSGELFF.

This clonotype has just a few counts. The V call is TRBV11-2, the J call TRBJ1-5; 7 nucleotides agree with TRBD1. V was clipped by 3 bases and J by 0 bases; unmatched bases: 2. Germline V gives CDR1 SGHAT, CDR2 FQNNGV. This CDR3 comprises 15 residues. The CDR3 bases are TGTGCCAGCAGCTTGGACAGGTATAGCAATCAGCCCCAGCATTTT. Encoded protein: CASSLDRYSNQPQHF.

The table lists this clonotype with many counts. The CDR3 loop is CASSFNDREPQHF. For the CDR3, the DNA is TGTGCCAGCAGCTTTAACGACAGGGAGCCCCAGCATTTT. The chain couples TRBV7-9 to TRBJ1-5, with 7 bases that match TRBD1. V trimming: 3 bases; J trimming: 8 bases; junction bases outside the gene matches: 4. CDR3 length: 13 amino acids. Looked up from germline, CDR1 is SEHNR and CDR2 is FQNEAQ (reference sequence).

This clonotype was seen at least ten times. The chain links TRBV6-1 to TRBJ1-1; D gene ambiguous. Germline CDR1 reads MNHNS; CDR2 reads SASEGT. This CDR3 is 14 amino acids long. Between the trimmed V and J ends, which lost 7 bases and 0 bases, there was a span of 12 bases. The CDR3, as DNA: TGTGCCAGCAATAGGGAGGTAATGAACACTGAAGCTTTCTTT. Its translation is CASNREVMNTEAFF.

This clonotype was observed a handful of times. The rearrangement uses TRBV6-1 and TRBJ1-5, with 9 nucleotides matching TRBD1. The trim removed 6 bases at V and 6 bases at J, leaving 12 bases unmatched. This CDR3 spans 16 amino acids. Germline loops: CDR1 MNHNS, CDR2 SASEGT. CDR3 region: CASRETGTGRVQPQHF. The CDR3 DNA reads TGTGCCAGCAGGGAAACCGGGACAGGGAGGGTTCAGCCCCAGCATTTT.

The rearrangement links TRBV24-1 to TRBJ1-1; 8 nucleotides align to TRBD1. This CDR3 region has 13 residues. The J segment lost 1 base and the V segment lost 8 bases, leaving 2 bases of the junction unmatched. The germline V gene encodes CDR1 KGHDR and CDR2 SFDVKD. CDR3 sequence reads: CATKQGANTEAFF. DNA of the CDR3: TGTGCCACCAAGCAGGGGGCGAACACTGAAGCTTTCTTT.

The rearrangement joins TRBV9 to TRBJ2-1, with TRBD1 identical over 10 bases. The germline V gene has CDR1 SGDLS and CDR2 YYNGEE. V shed 0 bases, J shed 8 bases, and the junction held 2 bases outside the gene matches. The CDR3 length is 14 residues. The CDR3 here is CASSVGQGADEQFF. The CDR3 region has the DNA TGTGCCAGCAGCGTAGGACAGGGGGCGGATGAGCAGTTCTTC. The full variable domain, with the rest looked up from reference TRBV9 and TRBJ2-1, is DSGVTQTPKHLITATGQRVTLRCSPRSGDLSVYWYQQSLDQGLQFLIQYYNGEERAKGNILERFSAQQFPDLHSELNLSSLELGDSALYFCASSVGQGADEQFFGPGTRLTVL.

At least ten counts were recorded for this clonotype. The rearrangement links TRBV7-9 to TRBJ2-7, with D hard to call. CDR3 size: 13 residues. Trimming took off 1 base at V and 6 bases at J, with 10 bases between the two ends. The germline V gene encodes CDR1 SEHNR and CDR2 FQNEAQ (reference sequence). CDR3 region: CASSLGPSSEQYF. The CDR3 DNA sequence: TGTGCCAGCAGCTTAGGCCCGTCGTCCGAGCAGTACTTC. The whole variable domain, filled in from reference TRBV7-9 and TRBJ2-7, reads DTGVSQNPRHKITKRGQNVTFRCDPISEHNRLYWYRQTLGQGPEFLTYFQNEAQLEKSRLLSDRFSAERPKGSFSTLEIQRTEQGDSAMYLCASSLGPSSEQYFGPGTRLTVT.

This clonotype has at least ten counts. The rearrangement links TRBV28 to TRBJ2-7; possibly TRBD1 for D (7 bases). Deletions cut 5 bases from V and 3 bases from J, with 17 bases between. The CDR3 is made up of 15 amino acids. Germline CDR1 is MDHEN and CDR2 is SYDVKM. As DNA, the CDR3 is TGTGCCAGCAGTCGTCCCACAGGGGACTTCTACGAGCAGTACTTC. This codes for CASSRPTGDFYEQYF.

This clonotype was recorded at least ten times. The rearrangement joins TRBV6-6 to TRBJ2-1, with D perhaps matching TRBD1 (6 bases). V lost 2 bases to trimming and J lost 2 bases, with 22 bases between them. This CDR3 has 19 residues. Germline CDR1 and CDR2: MNHNY and SVGAGI (reference sequence). CDR3 DNA sequence: TGTGCCAGCAGTTACACCCTAATACAACAGGGCAGCACCTACAATGAGCAGTTCTTC. It encodes CASSYTLIQQGSTYNEQFF.

This sequence joins TRBV5-1 and TRBJ2-7; 10 bases agree with TRBD2. Germline-derived CDR1 and CDR2 are SGHRS and YFSETQ. The CDR3 is 15 amino acids. J gave up 6 bases and V 0 bases, and 6 bases lay outside the gene matches. CDR3 coding DNA: TGCGCCAGCAGCTTGGGAACTAGCGGGATGAGCGAGCAGTACTTC. Its translation is CASSLGTSGMSEQYF.

This clonotype was recorded many times. The chain employs TRBV27 and TRBJ1-5; TRBD1 matches at 8 bases. The CDR3 contains 14 residues. Germline trimming cut 4 bases from V and 2 bases from J; bases unmatched to any gene: 1. The germline V gene encodes CDR1 MNHEY and CDR2 SMNVEV (reference sequence). CDR3 coding DNA: TGTGCCAGCAGTTCGGGACAGGGCAATCAGCCCCAGCATTTT. Residues: CASSSGQGNQPQHF.

The sample holds many counts of this clonotype. This chain uses TRBV6-2 or TRBV6-3 with TRBJ1-1; 11 bases match TRBD1. Germline-derived CDR1 and CDR2 are MNHEY and SVGEGT. V lost 4 bases, J lost 5 bases, and 3 bases stayed unmatched. The CDR3 runs to 14 residues. CDR3: CASSLDRGLTEAFF. The DNA of the CDR3 is TGTGCCAGCAGTTTGGACAGGGGGCTGACTGAAGCTTTCTTT.

The V and J genes are TRBV5-1 and TRBJ2-5; 11 bases match TRBD1. V trimming: 4 bases; J trimming: 1 base; junction bases outside the gene matches: 6. The germline V gene has CDR1 SGHRS and CDR2 YFSETQ. The length of the CDR3 is 16 residues. The CDR3 protein is CASSQGTGGLQETQYF. In DNA form, the CDR3 reads TGCGCCAGCAGCCAGGGGACAGGGGGGCTCCAAGAGACCCAGTACTTC.

The chain recombines TRBV19 with TRBJ1-4; D is unclear. Trimming removed 7 bases at V and 16 bases at J, with 22 bases between. This CDR3 comprises 13 residues. CDR1 LNHDA and CDR2 SQIVND come from the germline V gene (reference sequence). The CDR3 DNA reads as TGTGCCAGTACCTCGGACTATCTTGATCTTCCGTTTTTT. The encoded protein is CASTSDYLDLPFF.

This clonotype was counted many times. The chain has TRBV10-3 and TRBJ1-1; no reliable D call. Trimming shortened V by 4 bases and J by 5 bases, and 20 bases separated the two germline ends. The CDR3 has 16 residues. The germline gives CDR1 ENHRY, CDR2 SYGVKD. The CDR3 DNA sequence: TGTGCCATCAGTGGACAAGGAGCCCCTGAAAGAACTGAAGCTTTCTTT. Protein sequence: CAISGQGAPERTEAFF.

This rearrangement joins TRBV5-1 to TRBJ2-5, with no clear D. The CDR3 runs 13 residues. Looked up from germline, CDR1 is SGHRS and CDR2 is YFSETQ. Trimming took off 4 bases at V and 5 bases at J, with 12 bases between the two ends. In nucleotides, the CDR3 is TGCGCCAGCAGCCCGATCCTTGGGGAGACCCAGTACTTC. Translation: CASSPILGETQYF. Full variable domain (rest looked up from reference TRBV5-1 and TRBJ2-5): KAGVTQTPRYLIKTRGQQVTLSCSPISGHRSVSWYQQTPGQGLQFLFEYFSETQRNKGNFPGRFSGRQFSNSRSEMNVSTLELGDSALYLCASSPILGETQYFGPGTRLLVL.

This clonotype occurred a few times. This chain uses TRBV13 with TRBJ1-2, with no clear D. The CDR3 runs to 13 residues. CDR1 is PRHDT and CDR2 is FYEKMQ in the germline V gene (reference sequence). V dropped 5 bases and J dropped 3 bases, with 10 bases sitting between them. The CDR3 loop reads CASSGSLHYGYTF. In DNA, the CDR3 is TGTGCCAGCAGCGGCAGCCTCCACTATGGCTACACCTTC.